This is a list of T cell receptor beta chains from one sample in a study of T cells after yellow fever vaccination. From the 5' RACE reads, TCRdb called clonotypes with MiXCR, one entry per CDR3 protein. The sample has some 670,000 distinct CDR3 sequences, around an eighth seen once. The starting material was PBMCs, obtained on the day of the yellow fever booster vaccination. These receptors were obtained from a man aged 30-40 years who received the YFV17D yellow fever vaccine. Each CDR3 is given with its conserved first and last residue. The order of the fields is D gene, J gene, clone size, V gene, CDR3 protein, CDR3 DNA. The D gene is left open where the match is weak. A clone size is listed for some rows: how often the clone was seen (once, few, many), or a class if it is expanded.

>TRBD2|TRBJ2-5|.|TRBV6-5
CASSYSTSGRETQYF
TGTGCCAGCAGTTACTCGACTAGCGGGAGGGAGACCCAGTACTTC
>TRBD2|TRBJ2-7|few|TRBV3-1
CASSHRSSGFYEQYF
TGTGCCAGCAGCCACCGGTCTAGCGGTTTCTACGAGCAGTACTTC
>.|TRBJ2-4|.|TRBV12-3/TRBV12-4
CASIDWLAKNIQYF
TGTGCCAGCATAGACTGGTTAGCCAAAAACATTCAGTACTTC
>.|TRBJ2-1|.|TRBV30
CAWGTGIGNEQFF
TGTGCCTGGGGCACCGGGATAGGTAATGAGCAGTTCTTC
>.|TRBJ2-7|few|TRBV5-1
CASSLAAGTYEQYF
TGCGCCAGCAGCTTGGCGGCAGGGACCTACGAGCAGTACTTC
>.|TRBJ2-3|few|TRBV12-5
CASAGTAGPHVIGTQYF
TGTGCTAGTGCCGGGACGGCCGGTCCCCATGTAATCGGTACGCAGTATTTT
>.|TRBJ2-3|.|TRBV28
CASSLLVPSGGARLGADTQYF
TGTGCCAGCAGTTTATTAGTCCCCTCCGGCGGCGCCCGCCTTGGGGCAGATACGCAGTATTTT
>.|TRBJ1-5|few|TRBV5-5
CASSLSPWSNQPQHF
TGTGCCAGCAGCTTGAGCCCATGGAGCAATCAGCCCCAGCATTTT
>.|TRBJ2-7|many|TRBV7-2
CASSLRADSKLYEQYF
TGTGCCAGCAGCTTAAGGGCGGACAGTAAACTCTACGAGCAGTACTTC
>TRBD2|TRBJ2-3|.|TRBV7-3
CASSLTAGVSTDTQYF
TGTGCCAGCAGCTTAACGGCGGGAGTAAGCACAGATACGCAGTATTTT
>TRBD2|TRBJ2-1|few|TRBV14
CASSQDGPAGLLNEQFF
TGTGCCAGCAGCCAAGATGGGCCAGCGGGACTCCTCAATGAGCAGTTCTTC
>TRBD2|TRBJ2-7|few|TRBV5-5
CASSLWGGREIYEQYF
TGTGCCAGCAGCTTGTGGGGCGGGCGGGAGATCTACGAGCAGTACTTC
>.|TRBJ2-4|.|TRBV11-2
CASSRLSGVGIQYF
TGTGCCAGCAGCCGGCTATCTGGGGTGGGCATTCAGTACTTC
>.|TRBJ2-1|few|TRBV16
CASSNEGEDDEQFF
TGTGCCAGCAGCAATGAGGGAGAGGATGATGAGCAGTTCTTC
>.|TRBJ2-5|many|TRBV20-1
CSAKQETQYF
TGCAGTGCGAAACAAGAGACCCAGTACTTC
>TRBD2|TRBJ2-2|.|TRBV5-6
CASSSTSGRTGELFF
TGTGCCAGCAGCTCGACTAGCGGGCGGACCGGGGAGCTGTTTTTT
>.|TRBJ1-5|few|TRBV6-2/TRBV6-3
CASSYSVMGHQPQHF
TGTGCCAGCAGTTACTCCGTAATGGGGCATCAGCCCCAGCATTTT
>.|TRBJ1-2|few|TRBV12-3/TRBV12-4
CASSWRRAGYTF
TGTGCCAGCAGTTGGCGTAGGGCGGGCTACACCTTC
>.|TRBJ2-2|few|TRBV10-3
CAISTGLDTGELFF
TGTGCCATCAGTACAGGGTTAGACACCGGGGAGCTGTTTTTT
>.|TRBJ1-4|.|TRBV15
CATSRDSAANEKLFF
TGTGCCACCAGCAGAGATTCCGCAGCAAATGAAAAACTGTTTTTT
>.|TRBJ2-7|.|TRBV7-9
CASSRTVREQYF
TGTGCCAGCAGCCGGACAGTCCGAGAGCAGTACTTC
>.|TRBJ2-1|few|TRBV20-1
CSARVSGNEQFF
TGCAGTGCTAGAGTTAGCGGCAATGAGCAGTTCTTC
>TRBD2|TRBJ2-7|few|TRBV12-3/TRBV12-4
CASSLGLAGENEQYF
TGTGCCAGCAGTCTTGGACTAGCGGGGGAGAACGAGCAGTACTTC
>.|TRBJ2-3|few|TRBV23-1
CASSQVANTDTQYF
TGCGCCAGCAGTCAAGTTGCGAACACAGATACGCAGTATTTT
>.|TRBJ2-5|.|TRBV7-6
CASSSVEGQTQYF
TGTGCCAGCAGCTCGGTGGAGGGACAGACCCAGTACTTC
>.|TRBJ1-2|few|TRBV14
CASSPDKTYGYTF
TGTGCCAGCAGCCCGGACAAGACTTATGGCTACACCTTC
>.|TRBJ2-7|.|TRBV28
CASSFGQVSYEQYF
TGTGCCAGCAGTTTCGGACAAGTCTCCTACGAGCAGTACTTC
>.|TRBJ2-1|many|TRBV4-3
CASSQGSGGGEQFF
TGCGCCAGCAGCCAAGGCTCCGGAGGGGGTGAGCAGTTCTTC
>.|TRBJ1-5|few|TRBV9
CASSVEPGYKPQHF
TGTGCCAGCAGCGTAGAGCCAGGATACAAGCCCCAGCATTTT
>TRBD1|TRBJ2-2|few|TRBV27
CASSPRQGGSTGELFF
TGTGCCAGCAGTCCCCGACAGGGGGGGAGCACCGGGGAGCTGTTTTTT
>TRBD1|TRBJ2-2|many|TRBV10-2
CASSTGTDTGELFF
TGCGCCAGCAGTACCGGGACAGACACCGGGGAGCTGTTTTTT
>.|TRBJ2-2|many|TRBV7-9
CASSTNTGELFF
TGTGCCAGCAGCACGAACACCGGGGAGCTGTTTTTT
>.|TRBJ1-5|.|TRBV20-1
CSAAMGGQPQHF
TGCAGTGCTGCTATGGGGGGACAGCCCCAGCATTTT